A few counts support the clone carrying this TCR beta chain. Its target is unknown. Unique molecular identifiers tagged the TCR beta cDNA libraries. TCRdb re-called the PCR reads with MiXCR, one entry per CDR3 protein. The data contain about 800,000 distinct CDR3 sequences, 25% to 30% of them singletons. The sample originates from a study of post-analysis software for immune sequencing data. Findings and limits, study-wide: Among multiple sclerosis patients, normalized Chao1 diversity was significantly below that of controls.

Sequenced: blood. The source of this sequence is a girl between 10 and 17 years old with multiple sclerosis.

CDR3 sequence (DNA): TGCGCCAGCAGCCAACTCGGGCCAGATACGCAGTATTTT. This gives the protein CASSQLGPDTQYF. The chain uses TRBV4-3 and TRBJ2-3, with unresolved D. The CDR3 spans 13 residues. CDR1 and CDR2 (germline): LGHNA, YSLEER. V lost 2 bases, J lost 4 bases, and 7 bases lay in between.